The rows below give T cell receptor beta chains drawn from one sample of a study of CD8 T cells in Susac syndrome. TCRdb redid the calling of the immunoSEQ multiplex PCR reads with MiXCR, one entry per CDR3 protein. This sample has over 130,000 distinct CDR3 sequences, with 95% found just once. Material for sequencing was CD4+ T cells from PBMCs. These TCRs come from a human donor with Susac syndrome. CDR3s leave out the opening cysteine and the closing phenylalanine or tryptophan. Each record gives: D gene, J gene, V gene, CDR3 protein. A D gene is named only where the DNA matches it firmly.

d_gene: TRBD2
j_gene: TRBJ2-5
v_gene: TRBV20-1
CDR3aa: SARGDKETQY

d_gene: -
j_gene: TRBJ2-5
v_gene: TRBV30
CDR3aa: AWSVGTNQETQY

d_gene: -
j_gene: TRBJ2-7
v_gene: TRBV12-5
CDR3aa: ASGLTGKKD

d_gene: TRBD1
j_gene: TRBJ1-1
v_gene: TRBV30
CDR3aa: AWRGQGDSEAF

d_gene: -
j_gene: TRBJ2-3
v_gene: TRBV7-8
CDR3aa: ASSLAGPTDTQY

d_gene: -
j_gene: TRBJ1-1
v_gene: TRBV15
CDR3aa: ATSPPKRYTEAF

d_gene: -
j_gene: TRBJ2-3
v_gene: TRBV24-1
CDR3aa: ATSDADTQY

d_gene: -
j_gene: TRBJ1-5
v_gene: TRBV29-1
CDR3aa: SVGRDSNQPQH

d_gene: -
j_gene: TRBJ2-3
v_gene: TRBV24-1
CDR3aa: ATSDHERYTDTQY

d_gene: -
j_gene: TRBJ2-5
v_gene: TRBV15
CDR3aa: ATSRRGLLGAQY

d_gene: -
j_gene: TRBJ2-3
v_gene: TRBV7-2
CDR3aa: ASSPGLPTDTQY

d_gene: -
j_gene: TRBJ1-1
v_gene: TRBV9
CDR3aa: ASSVTPTGNTEAF

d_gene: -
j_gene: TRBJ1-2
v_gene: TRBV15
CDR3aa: ATSRDQAYGYT

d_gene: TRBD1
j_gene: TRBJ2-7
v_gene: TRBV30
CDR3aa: AWRDTGGRNEQY